This T cell receptor beta chain was recovered during a study of blood T cell repertoires in COVID-19. Study overall: COVID-19 samples from acute and convalescent phases originated in the United States, Italy and Spain.

In the study's own analysis: The assay estimated nucleated cells by amplifying reference gene primers. Only in-frame clones appear in the TCRdb table, and some are missing; sequencing was by immunoSEQ multiplex PCR. Clone size and V and J calls were adopted from that table, with D and trimming inferred from the DNA. The repertoire holds about 240,000 clones, with approximately 86% as singletons. Sequenced material: peripheral blood. The sequence derives from a woman aged 30 to 39 who had recovered from COVID-19.

Here the CDR3 DNA reads TGTGCCAGCAGCCCCCCGGGACTAGCGGGGGGGCCGGCCTACGAGCAGTACTTC. This codes for CASSPPGLAGGPAYEQYF. The rearrangement links TRBV7-3 to TRBJ2-7; TRBD2 agrees at 16 bases. Germline V gene lookup returns CDR1 SGHTA and CDR2 FQGTGA. V gave up 5 bases and J gave up 2 bases; unmatched junction bases: 9. The CDR3 totals 18 residues.